Following are 18 T cell receptor beta chains from one sample sequenced in a study of cytomegalovirus exposure and HLA in healthy donors. Using immunoSEQ multiplex PCR, the repertoire was profiled, and TCRdb retains in-frame clones only, with some absent. This sample yields 200,000 to 300,000 clones, of which about 86% are seen a single time; 2.6% belongs to the top ten. The sequenced material came from PBMCs. These receptors all stem from a man aged 18 to 30 in good health and CMV-seronegative.

The chain is built from TRBV7-9 and TRBJ2-1; weak D call: TRBD1 (5 bases). The CDR3 covers 12 residues. Trimming left V 1 base short and J 10 bases short, with 8 bases between. Germline values: CDR1 SEHNR, CDR2 FQNEAQ (reference sequence). CDR3 DNA: TGTGCCAGCAGCTTAGGCAGGGTGGAGCAGTTCTTC. This encodes CASSLGRVEQFF.

The chain combines TRBV19 with TRBJ1-5; 9 bases are a match to TRBD1. Germline CDR1 is LNHDA and CDR2 is SQIVND (reference sequence). V shed 6 bases, J shed 4 bases, and the junction held 7 bases outside the gene matches. The CDR3 covers 15 residues. CDR3 sequence reads: CASRDRGAGNQPQHF. CDR3 coding DNA: TGTGCCAGTAGAGACAGGGGGGCGGGTAATCAGCCCCAGCATTTT.

The chain employs TRBV27 and TRBJ2-3; 8 nucleotides agree with TRBD1. Losses at the gene ends were 6 bases for V and 4 bases for J; bases not matched to a gene: 6. The CDR3 covers 14 residues. The V gene's germline CDR1 is MNHEY and CDR2 SMNVEV (reference sequence). Here the CDR3 DNA reads TGTGCCAGCAGCCGCGGACAGGGAGCAGATACGCAGTATTTT. Translating it yields CASSRGQGADTQYF.

The V and J genes are TRBV4-1 and TRBJ1-3; no firm D call. Germline V gene sequence: CDR1 MGHRA, CDR2 YSYEKL. Trimming removed 1 base from V and 3 bases from J, with 10 bases in between. The CDR3 spans 15 residues. CDR3 sequence (DNA): TGCGCCAGCAGCCAAGTTCAGACTGATGGAAACACCATATATTTT. It codes for CASSQVQTDGNTIYF.

This sequence joins TRBV28 and TRBJ2-2, with D perhaps matching TRBD1 (7 bases). The CDR3 covers 17 residues. The germline V gene has CDR1 MDHEN and CDR2 SYDVKM. Between the trimmed V and J ends, which lost 4 bases and 9 bases, there was a span of 24 bases. The CDR3 DNA follows: TGTGCCAGCAGTTCCACCACTTACAGGGGAGGAGGAAGGGAGCTGTTTTTT. Amino acids: CASSSTTYRGGGRELFF.

V and J are TRBV2 and TRBJ2-7; D is perhaps TRBD2 (7 bases). The ends were cut back, 6 bases at V and 3 bases at J, with 24 bases in the middle. Per germline, CDR1 SNHLY and CDR2 FYNNEI. The CDR3 extends over 17 amino acids. The CDR3 reads CASRTDLLGLGGYEQYF. The DNA of the CDR3 is TGTGCCAGCAGGACCGATTTACTTGGACTAGGGGGCTACGAGCAGTACTTC.

Only a few counts were recorded for this clone. V gene TRBV27 combines with J gene TRBJ1-5, with a possible D match to TRBD1 (5 bases). Trimming took off 5 bases at V and 0 bases at J, with 17 bases between the two ends. This CDR3 has 17 residues. Germline assignment: CDR1 MNHEY and CDR2 SMNVEV (reference sequence). CDR3 sequence: CASSPGQGFGSNQPQHF. In nucleotides, the CDR3 is TGTGCCAGCAGTCCGGGCCAGGGTTTCGGTAGCAATCAGCCCCAGCATTTT.

The chain carries TRBV19 and TRBJ1-5; 11 bases line up with TRBD1. After removal of 3 bases from V and 6 bases from J, the junction contained 4 bases not matched to a gene. CDR3 length: 15 residues. The germline V gene encodes CDR1 LNHDA and CDR2 SQIVND (reference sequence). Here the CDR3 reads CASSMRDRGFQPQHF. CDR3 nucleotide sequence: TGTGCCAGTAGTATGAGGGACAGGGGGTTTCAGCCCCAGCATTTT.

This chain uses TRBV28 with TRBJ2-7; perhaps TRBD2 as D (5 bases). The CDR3 extends over 12 amino acids. With 3 bases removed from V and 4 bases from J, the gap between germline ends came to 7 bases. Germline V gives CDR1 MDHEN, CDR2 SYDVKM. The CDR3: CASSFSGYEQYF. As DNA, the CDR3 is TGTGCCAGCAGTTTTTCGGGGTACGAGCAGTACTTC.

This chain connects TRBV6-5 to TRBJ2-5; 10 bases fit TRBD1. Looked up from germline, CDR1 is MNHEY and CDR2 is SVGAGI. This CDR3 region has 15 residues. The trim removed 6 bases at V and 8 bases at J, leaving 12 bases unmatched. The CDR3 DNA sequence: TGTGCCAGCAGCGAGACAGGGGGCGAGGCCGAAACCCAGTACTTC. As protein: CASSETGGEAETQYF.

The CDR3 nucleotides read TGTGCCAGCAGAGCAACCGGGACACCCCTCTACGAGCAGTACTTC. This translates into CASRATGTPLYEQYF. The rearrangement links TRBV6-1 to TRBJ2-7; TRBD1 is a possible D gene (6 bases). CDR3 length equals 15 residues. Trimming cost V 6 bases and J 3 bases, with 18 bases left between them. The V gene's germline CDR1 is MNHNS and CDR2 SASEGT.

The CDR3 here is CSVPPNRVDEQFF. The CDR3 nucleotides are TGCAGCGTTCCTCCGAACAGGGTTGATGAGCAGTTCTTC. This chain joins TRBV29-1 and TRBJ2-1, with D perhaps TRBD1 (6 bases). The CDR3 runs 13 residues. Trimming cost V 5 bases and J 8 bases, with 16 bases left between them. The germline V gene encodes CDR1 SQVTM and CDR2 ANQGSEA.

V and J are TRBV5-6 and TRBJ2-2, with 8 bases aligning to TRBD2. Germline CDR1 and CDR2: SGHDT and YYEEEE. With 0 bases clipped from V and 0 bases from J, the junction kept 4 bases outside the gene matches. The length of the CDR3 is 17 residues. The CDR3 loop is CASSLVISGTNTGELFF. DNA of the CDR3: TGTGCCAGCAGCTTGGTAATTAGCGGGACGAACACCGGGGAGCTGTTTTTT.

This chain connects TRBV6-1 to TRBJ1-2, with D maybe TRBD1 (5 bases). CDR3 size: 13 residues. The germline V and J ends were trimmed by 7 bases and 2 bases, with 11 bases remaining between them. Germline-derived CDR1 and CDR2 are MNHNS and SASEGT. The CDR3 is CASMGGNNYGYTF. The CDR3 DNA is TGTGCCAGCATGGGGGGTAACAACTATGGCTACACCTTC.

This clone was recorded once. This chain joins TRBV9 and TRBJ2-3; the D gene is possibly TRBD2 (5 bases). The CDR3 length is 14 residues. The V gene's germline CDR1 is SGDLS and CDR2 YYNGEE. Trimming stripped 2 bases from V and 2 bases from J, with 9 bases between. This CDR3 is CASSVSTITDTQYF. The CDR3 region has the DNA TGTGCCAGCAGCGTCTCGACTATCACAGATACGCAGTATTTT.

The V call is TRBV5-6, the J call TRBJ2-3, with TRBD2 as a possible D gene (6 bases). CDR1 and CDR2 (germline): SGHDT, YYEEEE. The CDR3 runs to 13 residues. Trimming took off 6 bases at V and 3 bases at J, with 11 bases between the two ends. This CDR3 is CASKRSGTDTQYF. CDR3 nucleotides: TGTGCCAGCAAAAGGAGCGGGACAGATACGCAGTATTTT.

This clone was counted once. The V call is TRBV7-2, the J call TRBJ2-5; D perhaps matches TRBD1 (5 bases). Trimming stripped 5 bases from V and 2 bases from J, with 15 bases between. The germline V gene encodes CDR1 SGHTA and CDR2 FQGNSA. The CDR3 is made up of 15 amino acids. The CDR3 region is CASSPGPKGQETQYF. The CDR3 DNA sequence: TGTGCCAGCAGCCCAGGGCCCAAAGGGCAAGAGACCCAGTACTTC.

In this sample, this clone turned up once. The chain couples TRBV27 to TRBJ2-7, with D possibly TRBD2 on 6 matching bases. Trimming pared 8 bases from V and 7 bases from J, leaving 18 bases between. CDR1 is MNHEY, CDR2 SMNVEV, per germline (reference sequence). This CDR3 spans 13 amino acids. This CDR3 is CASGDLGHWEQYF. The DNA for the CDR3 is TGTGCCAGCGGGGACTTGGGCCATTGGGAGCAGTACTTC.